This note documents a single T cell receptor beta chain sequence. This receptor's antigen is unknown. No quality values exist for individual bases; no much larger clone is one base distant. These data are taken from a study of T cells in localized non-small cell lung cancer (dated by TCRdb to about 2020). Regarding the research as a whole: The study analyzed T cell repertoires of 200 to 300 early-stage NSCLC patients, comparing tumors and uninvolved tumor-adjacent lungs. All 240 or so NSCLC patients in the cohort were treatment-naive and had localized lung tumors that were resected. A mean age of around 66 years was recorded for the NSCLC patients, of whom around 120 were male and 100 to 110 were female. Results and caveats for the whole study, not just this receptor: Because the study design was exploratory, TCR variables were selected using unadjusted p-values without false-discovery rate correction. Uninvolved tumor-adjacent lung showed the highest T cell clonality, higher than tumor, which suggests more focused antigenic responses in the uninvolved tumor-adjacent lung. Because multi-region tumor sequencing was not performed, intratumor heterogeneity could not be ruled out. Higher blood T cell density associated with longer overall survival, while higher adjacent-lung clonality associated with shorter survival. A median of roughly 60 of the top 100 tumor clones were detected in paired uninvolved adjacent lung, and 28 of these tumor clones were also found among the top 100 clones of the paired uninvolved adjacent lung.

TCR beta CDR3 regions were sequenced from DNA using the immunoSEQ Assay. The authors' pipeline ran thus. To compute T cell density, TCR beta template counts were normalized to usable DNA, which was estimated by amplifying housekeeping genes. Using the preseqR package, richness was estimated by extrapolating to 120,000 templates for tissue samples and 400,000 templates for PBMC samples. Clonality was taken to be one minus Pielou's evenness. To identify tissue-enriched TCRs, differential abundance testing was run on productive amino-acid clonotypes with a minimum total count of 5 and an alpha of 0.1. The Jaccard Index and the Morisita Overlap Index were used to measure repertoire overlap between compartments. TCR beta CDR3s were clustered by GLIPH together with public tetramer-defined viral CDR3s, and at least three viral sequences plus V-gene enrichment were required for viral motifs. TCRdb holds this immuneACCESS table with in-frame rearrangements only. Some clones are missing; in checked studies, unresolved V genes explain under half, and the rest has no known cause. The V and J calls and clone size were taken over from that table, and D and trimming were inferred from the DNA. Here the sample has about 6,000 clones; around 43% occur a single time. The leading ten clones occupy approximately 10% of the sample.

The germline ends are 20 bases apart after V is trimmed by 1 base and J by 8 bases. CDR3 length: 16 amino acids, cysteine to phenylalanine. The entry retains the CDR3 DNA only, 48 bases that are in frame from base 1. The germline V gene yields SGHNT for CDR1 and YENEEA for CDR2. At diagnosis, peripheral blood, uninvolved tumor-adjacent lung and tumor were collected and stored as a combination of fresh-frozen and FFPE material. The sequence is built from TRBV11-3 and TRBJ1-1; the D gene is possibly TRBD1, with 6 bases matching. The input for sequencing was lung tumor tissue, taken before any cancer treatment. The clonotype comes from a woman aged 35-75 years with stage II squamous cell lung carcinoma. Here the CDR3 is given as CASSLGHTQGFKEAFF. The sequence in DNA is TGTGCCAGCAGCTTAGGGCACACACAGGGATTCAAAGAAGCTTTCTTT.